The next 4 T cell receptor beta chains were all read from a single sample in a study of cytomegalovirus exposure and HLA in healthy donors. Primers: 60 Vbeta forward and 13 Jbeta reverse. Measured with immunoSEQ multiplex PCR; TCRdb has only the in-frame clones, and not every one. Of fewer than 250,000 clones listed, around 79% were seen once; the top ten hold about 1.4%. Sequencing used PBMCs. These receptors all come from a woman aged 45 to 65 in good health and CMV-seronegative.

The chain employs TRBV12-5 and TRBJ2-3; D call uncertain. V lost 8 bases and J lost 2, with 8 bases in between. This CDR3 comprises 12 residues. The germline V gene encodes CDR1 LGHNT and CDR2 FRNRAP. The CDR3 DNA sequence: TGTGCTAGTAGTCGGGTCACAGATACGCAGTATTTT. Protein product: CASSRVTDTQYF.

This clone was detected a few times. This chain joins TRBV5-1 and TRBJ1-2; a weak D match, TRBD1 (5 bases). This CDR3 contains 13 residues. The V end lost 2 bases, the J end lost 3 bases, and 8 bases lay between the germline ends. The germline gives CDR1 SGHRS, CDR2 YFSETQ. The CDR3: CASSFQGHYGYTF. Here the CDR3 DNA reads TGCGCCAGCAGCTTCCAGGGCCACTATGGCTACACCTTC.

V usage is TRBV5-5 and J usage is TRBJ1-5, with TRBD1 identical over 7 bases. This CDR3 has 13 residues. V lost 1 base, J lost 6 bases, and 1 base stayed unmatched. Germline V CDR1 and CDR2: SGHKS, YYEKEE (reference sequence). CDR3 loop: CASSLTGAQPQHF. CDR3 DNA: TGTGCCAGCAGCTTGACAGGGGCTCAGCCCCAGCATTTT. Filled out from reference TRBV5-5 and TRBJ1-5, the complete variable domain reads DAGVTQSPTHLIKTRGQQVTLRCSPISGHKSVSWYQQVLGQGPQFIFQYYEKEERGRGNFPDRFSARQFPNYSSELNVNALLLGDSALYLCASSLTGAQPQHFGDGTRLSIL.

The chain uses TRBV5-1 and TRBJ2-1, with 14 nucleotides matching TRBD2. Germline V gene sequence: CDR1 SGHRS, CDR2 YFSETQ. V dropped 0 bases and J dropped 2; count of bases not matched to a gene: 7. This CDR3 is 19 amino acids long. The CDR3 DNA is TGCGCCAGCAGCTTGGGGAGACTAGCGGGAGGGCTAGCCTACAATGAGCAGTTCTTC. Protein: CASSLGRLAGGLAYNEQFF. Based on the CDR3 plus reference TRBV5-1 and TRBJ2-1, the full variable domain is KAGVTQTPRYLIKTRGQQVTLSCSPISGHRSVSWYQQTPGQGLQFLFEYFSETQRNKGNFPGRFSGRQFSNSRSEMNVSTLELGDSALYLCASSLGRLAGGLAYNEQFFGPGTRLTVL.